The rows below give T cell receptor beta chains drawn from one sample of a study of shared clonotypes between healthy human individuals. Sequenced by immunoSEQ multiplex PCR; TCRdb stores in-frame clones only, minus some. Of approximately 1,000,000 clones listed, about 72% are singletons. The sequencing input was memory CD4+ T cells from PBMCs. Receptors originate from a man between 18 and 29 years old in good health. Some clones in this sample may be carry-over from other donors' samples. CDR3s leave out the opening cysteine and the closing phenylalanine or tryptophan. Part of the rows lack a size; the others show once, few, many or a class for expanded clones.

CDR3 protein: ATRQNTEAF
clone size: many
V gene: TRBV10-3
J gene: TRBJ1-1

CDR3 protein: ASRYLAGGYTGELF
clone size: NA
V gene: TRBV5-1
J gene: TRBJ2-2

CDR3 protein: ASSRTGGLMEQY
clone size: NA
V gene: TRBV6-1
J gene: TRBJ2-7

CDR3 protein: ASSLLGGTREQF
clone size: NA
V gene: TRBV7-8
J gene: TRBJ2-1

CDR3 protein: ASSSQRDTEAF
clone size: NA
V gene: TRBV7-2
J gene: TRBJ1-1

CDR3 protein: ASSLGLAGNDEQF
clone size: NA
V gene: TRBV11-3
J gene: TRBJ2-1

CDR3 protein: ASSHPGRGSYNEQF
clone size: NA
V gene: TRBV4-1
J gene: TRBJ2-1

CDR3 protein: ASSRTGGNTEAF
clone size: NA
V gene: TRBV5-1
J gene: TRBJ1-1

CDR3 protein: ASSWLTVYSNQPQH
clone size: NA
V gene: TRBV5-4
J gene: TRBJ1-5

CDR3 protein: ASGYEQY
clone size: NA
V gene: TRBV3-1/TRBV3-2
J gene: TRBJ2-7

CDR3 protein: AWSPGSFPSYEQY
clone size: NA
V gene: TRBV30
J gene: TRBJ2-7

CDR3 protein: ASRDRVSGYT
clone size: few
V gene: TRBV2
J gene: TRBJ1-2

CDR3 protein: ASAWGFSYEQY
clone size: few
V gene: TRBV11-1
J gene: TRBJ2-7

CDR3 protein: ASEDSRAGNTIY
clone size: NA
V gene: TRBV2
J gene: TRBJ1-3

CDR3 protein: ASSLEGQPGNIQY
clone size: many
V gene: TRBV5-1
J gene: TRBJ2-4

CDR3 protein: ASSYQTGNSPLH
clone size: NA
V gene: TRBV6-6
J gene: TRBJ1-6

CDR3 protein: ASSPRRDNEQF
clone size: NA
V gene: TRBV18
J gene: TRBJ2-1

CDR3 protein: ASSLQPPSGGYQETQY
clone size: NA
V gene: TRBV11-2
J gene: TRBJ2-5

CDR3 protein: ASSVTRGRPF
clone size: few
V gene: TRBV9
J gene: TRBJ2-1

CDR3 protein: ASSFPTGTAQETQY
clone size: NA
V gene: TRBV28
J gene: TRBJ2-5

CDR3 protein: ASSLMGSRGYGYT
clone size: NA
V gene: TRBV28
J gene: TRBJ1-2

CDR3 protein: ASKGTLNTEAF
clone size: NA
V gene: TRBV10-1
J gene: TRBJ1-1

CDR3 protein: ASSKVPGQGYYEQY
clone size: few
V gene: TRBV21-1
J gene: TRBJ2-7

CDR3 protein: ASRTGLQETQY
clone size: few
V gene: TRBV5-4
J gene: TRBJ2-5

CDR3 protein: ASSQEGLAGKKTYNEQF
clone size: NA
V gene: TRBV4-3
J gene: TRBJ2-1

CDR3 protein: AISDQGNEQY
clone size: few
V gene: TRBV10-3
J gene: TRBJ2-7

CDR3 protein: ASSYNKRETPSFEQY
clone size: NA
V gene: TRBV28
J gene: TRBJ2-7

CDR3 protein: ASSTGTGGASDTQY
clone size: few
V gene: TRBV5-1
J gene: TRBJ2-3

CDR3 protein: ASRTGLYEQY
clone size: NA
V gene: TRBV2
J gene: TRBJ2-7

CDR3 protein: ASSRGRPNYGYT
clone size: NA
V gene: TRBV7-2
J gene: TRBJ1-2

CDR3 protein: ASSLRIAFNEQF
clone size: few
V gene: TRBV5-1
J gene: TRBJ2-1

CDR3 protein: ASSLGTGLGDTQY
clone size: NA
V gene: TRBV27
J gene: TRBJ2-3

CDR3 protein: ASSKGCSQGGRAPVEQF
clone size: NA
V gene: TRBV21-1
J gene: TRBJ2-1

CDR3 protein: AWDVPGELF
clone size: NA
V gene: TRBV30
J gene: TRBJ2-2

CDR3 protein: AWSENREYGYT
clone size: NA
V gene: TRBV30
J gene: TRBJ1-2

CDR3 protein: ASSYLGEGGYT
clone size: NA
V gene: TRBV6-6
J gene: TRBJ1-2

CDR3 protein: ASSQGVNYGYT
clone size: NA
V gene: TRBV7-9
J gene: TRBJ1-2

CDR3 protein: ASSPTVGVSTDTQY
clone size: NA
V gene: TRBV18
J gene: TRBJ2-3

CDR3 protein: SATANYGYT
clone size: NA
V gene: TRBV20-1
J gene: TRBJ1-2

CDR3 protein: SVDGTGGIEQF
clone size: NA
V gene: TRBV29-1
J gene: TRBJ2-1

CDR3 protein: ASRLVNGIQGEQY
clone size: NA
V gene: TRBV7-2
J gene: TRBJ2-7

CDR3 protein: ASSLQGAAGELF
clone size: NA
V gene: TRBV5-1
J gene: TRBJ2-2

CDR3 protein: ASSLASVTDTQY
clone size: NA
V gene: TRBV11-3
J gene: TRBJ2-3

CDR3 protein: ASSLGFTGGSREKLF
clone size: few
V gene: TRBV7-8
J gene: TRBJ1-4

CDR3 protein: ASSQEGVGRGRISTDTQY
clone size: once
V gene: TRBV4-3
J gene: TRBJ2-3